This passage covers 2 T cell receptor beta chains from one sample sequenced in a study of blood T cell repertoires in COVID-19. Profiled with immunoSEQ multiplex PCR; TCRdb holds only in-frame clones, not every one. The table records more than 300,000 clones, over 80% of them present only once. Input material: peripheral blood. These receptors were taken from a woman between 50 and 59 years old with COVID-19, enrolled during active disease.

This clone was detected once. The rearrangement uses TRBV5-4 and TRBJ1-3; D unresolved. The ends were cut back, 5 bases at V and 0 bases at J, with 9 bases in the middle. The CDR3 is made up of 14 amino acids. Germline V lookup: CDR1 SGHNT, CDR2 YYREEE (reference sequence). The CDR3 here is CASSSRGSGNTIYF. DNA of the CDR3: TGTGCCAGCAGTTCGCGGGGCTCTGGAAACACCATATATTTT.

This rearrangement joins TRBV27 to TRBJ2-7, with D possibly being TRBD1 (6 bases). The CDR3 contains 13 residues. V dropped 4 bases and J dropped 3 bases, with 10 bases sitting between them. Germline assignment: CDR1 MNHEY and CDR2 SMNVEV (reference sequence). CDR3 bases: TGTGCCAGCAGTTGGACAGTGGGCTACGAGCAGTACTTC. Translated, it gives CASSWTVGYEQYF.